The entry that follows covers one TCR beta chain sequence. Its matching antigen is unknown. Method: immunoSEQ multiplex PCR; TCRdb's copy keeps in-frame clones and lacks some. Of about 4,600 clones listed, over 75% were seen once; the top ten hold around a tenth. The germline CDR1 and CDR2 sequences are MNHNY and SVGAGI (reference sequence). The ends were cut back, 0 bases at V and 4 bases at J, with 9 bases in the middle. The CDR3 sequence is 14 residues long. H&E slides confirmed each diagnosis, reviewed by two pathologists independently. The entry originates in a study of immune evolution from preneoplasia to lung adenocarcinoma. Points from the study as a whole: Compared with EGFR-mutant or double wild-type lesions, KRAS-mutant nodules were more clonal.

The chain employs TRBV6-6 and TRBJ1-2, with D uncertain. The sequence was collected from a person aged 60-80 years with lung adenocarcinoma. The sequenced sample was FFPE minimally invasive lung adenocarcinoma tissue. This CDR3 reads CASSYSGRLYGYTF. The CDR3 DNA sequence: TGTGCCAGCAGTTACTCAGGCAGACTCTATGGCTACACCTTC.